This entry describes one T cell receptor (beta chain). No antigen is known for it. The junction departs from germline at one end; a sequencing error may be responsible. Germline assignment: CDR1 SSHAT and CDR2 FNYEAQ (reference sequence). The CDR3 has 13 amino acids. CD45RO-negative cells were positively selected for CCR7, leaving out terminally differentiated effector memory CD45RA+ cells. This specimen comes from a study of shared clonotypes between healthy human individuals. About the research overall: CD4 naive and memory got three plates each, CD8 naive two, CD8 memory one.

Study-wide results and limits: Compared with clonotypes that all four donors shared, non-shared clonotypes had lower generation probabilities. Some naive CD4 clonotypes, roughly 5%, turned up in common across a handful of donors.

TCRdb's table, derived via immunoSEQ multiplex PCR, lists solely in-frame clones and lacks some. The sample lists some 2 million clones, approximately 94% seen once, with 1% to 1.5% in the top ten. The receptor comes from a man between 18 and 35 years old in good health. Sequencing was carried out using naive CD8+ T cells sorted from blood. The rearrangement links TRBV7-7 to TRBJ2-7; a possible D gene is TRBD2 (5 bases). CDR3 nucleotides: TGTGCTAGCAGCCCTGCCCCGGGATACGAGCAGTACTTC. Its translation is CASSPAPGYEQYF. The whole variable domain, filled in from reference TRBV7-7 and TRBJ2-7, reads GAGVSQSPRYKVTKRGQDVTLRCDPISSHATLYWYQQALGQGPEFLTYFNYEAQPDKSGLPSDRFSAERPEGSISTLTIQRTEQRDSAMYRCASSPAPGYEQYFGPGTRLTVT.